The 2 T cell receptor beta chains below were found in one sample sequenced in a study of blood T cells in healthy people across ages. A second PCR, run for roughly 7 to 12 cycles, used a sample-barcoded 5' primer plus a J-beta primer mix. TCRdb processed the 5' RACE reads anew with MiXCR; each CDR3 protein has one entry. Found here are roughly 680,000 distinct CDR3 sequences, 20% to 25% of them singletons; the top ten hold 3% to 4%. Sequenced material: blood. The receptors originated from a man aged 65 to 85 in good health.

This clonotype was recorded a few times. V gene TRBV7-9 combines with J gene TRBJ1-5; no clear D gene. Trimming took 1 base from V and 3 from J, leaving 7 bases between them. CDR3 size: 14 residues. The germline CDR1 and CDR2 sequences are SEHNR and FQNEAQ (reference sequence). The CDR3 reads CASSLDATNQPQHF. The CDR3 region has the DNA TGTGCCAGCAGCTTAGACGCCACCAATCAGCCCCAGCATTTT.

This clonotype was counted at least ten times. J is TRBJ1-4 and V is TRBV5-1, with 7 bases that match TRBD1. V trimming: 4 bases; J trimming: 8 bases; junction bases outside the gene matches: 8. Germline values: CDR1 SGHRS, CDR2 YFSETQ. The CDR3 contains 14 residues. CDR3 in amino acids: CASSPTGSREKLFF. The CDR3 region has the DNA TGCGCCAGCAGCCCGACAGGGTCCAGGGAAAAACTGTTTTTT.